The present entry profiles one TCR beta chain with its context. The CDR3 extends over 14 amino acids. Germline-derived CDR1 and CDR2 are SEHNR and FQNEAQ (reference sequence). V was clipped by 2 bases and J by 5 bases, with 13 bases between them. Measured with immunoSEQ multiplex PCR; TCRdb has only the in-frame clones, and not every one. Here the sample spans about 210,000 clones, around 84% being singletons. This sample is drawn from a study of blood T cell repertoires in COVID-19. V gene TRBV7-9 combines with J gene TRBJ2-7; D is undetermined. The material sequenced was peripheral blood. The source is a woman of 80 years or more with COVID-19, enrolled during active disease. The CDR3 region has the DNA TGTGCCAGCAGCTTACCCCCGCGGCCCAACGAGCAGTACTTC. Amino acids: CASSLPPRPNEQYF.